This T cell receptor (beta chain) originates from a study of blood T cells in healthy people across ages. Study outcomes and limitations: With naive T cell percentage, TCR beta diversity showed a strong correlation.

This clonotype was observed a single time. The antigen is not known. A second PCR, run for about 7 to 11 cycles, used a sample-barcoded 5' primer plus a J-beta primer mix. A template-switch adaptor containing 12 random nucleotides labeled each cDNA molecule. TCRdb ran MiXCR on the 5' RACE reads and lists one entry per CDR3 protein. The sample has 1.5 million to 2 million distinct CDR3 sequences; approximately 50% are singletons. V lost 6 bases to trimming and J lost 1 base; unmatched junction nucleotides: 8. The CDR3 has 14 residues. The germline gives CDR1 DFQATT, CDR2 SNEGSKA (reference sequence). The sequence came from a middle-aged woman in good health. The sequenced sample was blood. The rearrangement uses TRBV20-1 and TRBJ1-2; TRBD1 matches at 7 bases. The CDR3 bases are TGCAGTGCCCGACCTGGGACAGTTAACTATGGCTACACCTTC. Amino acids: CSARPGTVNYGYTF.